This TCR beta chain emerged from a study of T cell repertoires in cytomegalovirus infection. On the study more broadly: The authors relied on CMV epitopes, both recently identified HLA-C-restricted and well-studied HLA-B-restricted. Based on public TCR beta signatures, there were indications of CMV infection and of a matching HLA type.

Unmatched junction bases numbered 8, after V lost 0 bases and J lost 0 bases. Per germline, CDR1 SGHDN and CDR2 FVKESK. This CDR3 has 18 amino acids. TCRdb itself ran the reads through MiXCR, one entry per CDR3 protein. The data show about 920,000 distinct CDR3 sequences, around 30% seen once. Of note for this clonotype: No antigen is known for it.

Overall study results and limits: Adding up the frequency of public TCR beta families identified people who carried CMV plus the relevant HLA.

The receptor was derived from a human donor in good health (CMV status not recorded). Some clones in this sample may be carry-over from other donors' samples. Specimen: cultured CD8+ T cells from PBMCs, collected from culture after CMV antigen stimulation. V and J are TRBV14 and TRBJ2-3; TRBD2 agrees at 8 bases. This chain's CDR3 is CASSQDFAGGISTDTQYF. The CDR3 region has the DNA TGTGCCAGCAGCCAAGATTTTGCGGGGGGCATTAGCACAGATACGCAGTATTTT.